This T cell receptor (beta chain) is from a study of T cell responses to AZD1222 COVID-19 vaccine. Repertoires were generated with immunoSEQ multiplex PCR, while TCRdb's copy carries only in-frame clones and drops some. Of 150,000 to 200,000 clones listed, approximately 90% are singletons. The sequencing used peripheral blood, collected 28 days after the second AZD1222 dose. The source of this sequence is an adult who received the AZD1222 COVID-19 vaccine.

The DNA of the CDR3 is TGTGCCACCAGTGATGCCGGAAACACCATATATTTT. Translating gives CATSDAGNTIYF. V gene TRBV24-1 combines with J gene TRBJ1-3; the D is unclear. This CDR3 comprises 12 residues. V was cut by 3 bases and J by 4 bases, with 3 bases left in between. Per the germline V gene, CDR1 is KGHDR and CDR2 is SFDVKD.